This T cell receptor beta chain comes out of a study of identical twins. Study-wide results and limits: Reduced insertions were recorded for abundant cord blood beta clonotypes, with no such pattern in memory repertoires.

TCRdb recomputed calls from the 5' RACE reads with MiXCR, one row per CDR3 protein. This sample has about 790,000 distinct CDR3 sequences, with over 15% found just once. Germline CDR1 and CDR2: MNHEY and SVGAGI. The CDR3 runs to 16 residues. After removal of 5 bases from V and 1 base from J, the junction contained 11 bases not matched to a gene. This clonotype was seen a few times. Its antigen remains unidentified. These data also formed part of another study, on T cells expressing NK-cell markers. That work states: For several experiments, T cell sorting was restricted to the alpha-beta TCR population by means of an anti-gamma-delta TCR antibody. A few donors' CD3+CD56-NKG2C+ cells were dominated by the same clonotypes.

The V call is TRBV6-5, the J call TRBJ2-7; 7 bases align to TRBD1. This TCR was sampled from a woman between 18 and 30 years old in good health. Input material: PBMCs. The CDR3, as DNA: TGTGCCAGCAGTCTACGCGTCACAGGGGTATCCTACGAGCAGTACTTC. It translates to CASSLRVTGVSYEQYF.